Reported below is one T cell receptor (beta chain). The naive CD8 fraction comprised CD45RO-negative cells positively selected for CCR7 and excluded terminally differentiated effector memory CD45RA+ cells. Only Caucasian adults living in Nashville, Tennessee served as donors. Assay: immunoSEQ multiplex PCR; the TCRdb copy retains only in-frame clones and omits some. The sample has roughly 2.1 million clones; approximately 94% are singletons. The data belong to a study of shared clonotypes between healthy human individuals. Study background: Researchers assigned three CD4 naive, three CD4 memory, two CD8 naive and one CD8 memory plate to each donor.

The germline CDR1 and CDR2 sequences are PRHDT and FYEKMQ (reference sequence). The CDR3 consists of 12 residues. The germline V and J ends were trimmed by 4 bases and 2 bases, with 6 bases remaining between them. The receptor comes from a man between 18 and 35 years old in good health. Some clones in this sample may be carry-over from other donors' samples. The material sequenced was naive CD8+ T cells from PBMCs. V gene TRBV13 combines with J gene TRBJ2-7; D gene unclear. The DNA of the CDR3 is TGTGCCAGCAGCTCCTACCCCTACGAGCAGTACTTC. This translates into CASSSYPYEQYF.